A selection of T cell receptor beta chains follows, all from one sample in a study of beta chain features in type 1 diabetes. Sequenced by immunoSEQ multiplex PCR; TCRdb stores in-frame clones only, minus some. Of 900,000 or so clones listed, roughly 17% are singletons. The sequenced material came from naive CD4+ T cells from blood. All receptors derive from a woman in her late teens or twenties in good health. The CDR3 runs from the conserved cysteine through the conserved F or W. D genes are given only for firm matches. Clone size is stated in some rows and not others, as once, few, many or a class when expanded.

V	D	J	size	CDR3	DNA
TRBV6-5	NA	TRBJ2-1	NA	CASSYFARNPYNEQFF	TGTGCCAGCAGTTATTTTGCCCGGAACCCCTACAATGAGCAGTTCTTC
TRBV18	NA	TRBJ2-5	NA	CASSPPSTGSETQYF	TGTGCCAGCTCACCACCATCTACCGGATCAGAGACCCAGTACTTC
TRBV4-2	NA	TRBJ2-3	NA	CASSQGLGTTPLTDTQYF	TGTGCCAGCAGCCAAGGTTTGGGCACTACCCCCCTCACAGATACGCAGTATTTT
TRBV6-5	TRBD2	TRBJ2-3	few	CASSYPGGYTQYF	TGTGCCAGCAGTTACCCGGGGGGGTATACGCAGTATTTT
TRBV7-2	NA	TRBJ1-1	few	CASSWMNRDTEAFF	TGTGCCAGCAGCTGGATGAATCGGGACACTGAAGCTTTCTTT
TRBV15	NA	TRBJ1-4	NA	CATSRGGSYNEKLFF	TGTGCCACCAGCAGGGGTGGCAGTTATAATGAAAAACTGTTTTTT
TRBV7-9	NA	TRBJ2-3	NA	CASSLQGGSTDTQYF	TGTGCCAGCAGCTTACAGGGGGGTAGCACAGATACGCAGTATTTT
TRBV9	NA	TRBJ2-1	NA	CASSLSGPLPNEQFF	TGTGCCAGCAGCCTTTCCGGGCCCCTACCGAATGAGCAGTTCTTC
TRBV4-1	TRBD2	TRBJ2-4	few	CASSQGLAGGQAKNIQYF	TGCGCCAGCAGCCAAGGACTAGCGGGAGGGCAAGCCAAAAACATTCAGTACTTC
TRBV5-1	NA	TRBJ2-7	few	CASSTGPGVRYF	TGCGCCAGCAGCACAGGACCCGGAGTTCGGTACTTC
TRBV19	NA	TRBJ2-3	few	CASSIDLATWYF	TGTGCCAGTAGTATAGATCTGGCTACCTGGTATTTT
TRBV7-2	TRBD1	TRBJ1-4	NA	CASSPTGDSLTPLFF	TGTGCCAGCAGCCCGACAGGGGATAGTCTGACCCCGTTGTTTTTT
TRBV11-2	NA	TRBJ1-2	few	CASSKEYYGYTF	TGTGCCAGCAGCAAGGAATACTATGGCTACACCTTC
TRBV7-2	NA	TRBJ2-7	NA	CASSLARSVYEQYF	TGTGCCAGCAGCTTAGCCCGCTCTGTTTACGAGCAGTACTTC
TRBV27	TRBD2	TRBJ2-2	NA	CASSTSGTNTGELFF	TGTGCCAGCAGTACTAGCGGAACGAACACCGGGGAGCTGTTTTTT
TRBV6-5	NA	TRBJ2-6	NA	CASSYFAGGANVLTF	TGTGCCAGCAGTTACTTCGCCGGTGGGGCCAACGTCCTGACTTTC
TRBV6-5	NA	TRBJ2-5	NA	CASSYGSGKGETQYF	TGTGCCAGCAGTTACGGGTCGGGAAAGGGTGAGACCCAGTACTTC
TRBV14	TRBD1	TRBJ2-1	few	CASSLGGSSYNEQFF	TGTGCCAGCAGCTTAGGGGGCAGCTCCTACAATGAGCAGTTCTTC
TRBV4-2	TRBD1	TRBJ2-5	NA	CASSQEGGTGGRETQYF	TGTGCCAGCAGCCAAGAGGGCGGGACAGGGGGCCGTGAGACCCAGTACTTC